These T cell receptor beta chains were read from a single sample in a study of blood T cell repertoires in COVID-19. Generated by immunoSEQ multiplex PCR, the TCRdb table keeps only in-frame clones and is missing some. The table shows approximately 270,000 clones, with just over 85% occurring only once. The sample was PBMCs or T cells enriched from blood (not recorded which). The origin of the receptors is a man between 40 and 49 years old who had recovered from COVID-19. Each CDR3 is given with its conserved first and last residue. D genes are given only for firm matches. Not every row has a clone size; where given, it reads once, few, many or a size class.

>TRBV4-3|NA|NA|TRBJ2-3
TGCGCCAGCAGCCAAGAGGAGCGAGATACGCAGTATTTT
CASSQEERDTQYF
>TRBV5-6|NA|NA|TRBJ1-6
TGTGCCAGCAGCTTGGGGGCAGGGAGGAATTCACCCCTCCACTTT
CASSLGAGRNSPLHF
>TRBV29-1|NA|TRBD2|TRBJ2-5
TGCAGCGTTGAGGGGAGACTAGCGGGAGGGCTGGAGACCCAGTACTTC
CSVEGRLAGGLETQYF
>TRBV11-3|NA|NA|TRBJ2-7
TGTGCCAGCAGCCGGGCAGGGTCCGAGCAGTACTTC
CASSRAGSEQYF
>TRBV20-1|NA|NA|TRBJ2-5
TGCAGTGTAGGCGGGAAACAGACCCAGTACTTC
CSVGGKQTQYF
>TRBV6-4|NA|TRBD2|TRBJ2-1
TGTGCCAGCAGTTTCGCTAGCGGGAGCTCCTACAATGAGCAGTTCTTC
CASSFASGSSYNEQFF
>TRBV11-3|NA|TRBD2|TRBJ2-1
TGTGCCAGCAGCTTAGGGTGGTCTGGGGAAGCGGGGGACTACAATGAGCAGTTCTTC
CASSLGWSGEAGDYNEQFF
>TRBV7-3|NA|TRBD1|TRBJ2-5
TGTGCCAGCAGCCCGGGACAGGGCGTAGGAGAGACCCAGTACTTC
CASSPGQGVGETQYF
>TRBV11-2|NA|NA|TRBJ1-1
TGTGCCAGCAGCTTACCTGGACAGAACACTGAAGCTTTCTTT
CASSLPGQNTEAFF
>TRBV6-4|NA|NA|TRBJ1-2
TGTGCCACCTACGGGAACTATGGCTACACCTTC
CATYGNYGYTF
>TRBV10-3|NA|TRBD2|TRBJ2-1
TGTGCCGTCTCACTAGCGGGAGAGCAGTTCTTC
CAVSLAGEQFF
>TRBV27|NA|NA|TRBJ1-2
TGTGCCAGCACCCTATCCGGGCCGGTCGGGGGTGGCTACACCTTC
CASTLSGPVGGGYTF
>TRBV5-4|NA|TRBD1|TRBJ2-2
TGTGCCAGCAGCTTCCGGACAGGGCCCATGAACACCGGGGAGCTGTTTTTT
CASSFRTGPMNTGELFF
>TRBV6-5|NA|NA|TRBJ2-2
TGTGCCAGCATCATGGCCCCATCGGGGACCGGGGAGCTGTTTTTT
CASIMAPSGTGELFF
>TRBV19|many|TRBD1|TRBJ1-1
TGTGCCAGTAGTGTGGGGGGGACAGGGTATGTAACTGAAGCTTTCTTT
CASSVGGTGYVTEAFF
>TRBV19|NA|TRBD1|TRBJ1-1
TGTGCCAGTAGTATTCGTCCAGGGGGAAACACTGAAGCTTTCTTT
CASSIRPGGNTEAFF
>TRBV9|NA|TRBD1|TRBJ2-7
TGTGCCAGCAGCGAGGACAGGGACTACGAGCAGTACTTC
CASSEDRDYEQYF
>TRBV7-2|NA|TRBD2|TRBJ2-4
TGTGCCAGCAGCTTACGAGCGGGAGAACAAAACATTCAGTACTTC
CASSLRAGEQNIQYF
>TRBV9|once|TRBD1|TRBJ2-7
TGTGCCAGCAGCGTAGACGGGACAGGGGGCTTCTACGAGCAGTACTTC
CASSVDGTGGFYEQYF
>TRBV6-5|NA|NA|TRBJ1-6
TGTGCCAGCACCGCGCCAGGCCAGGGTTCACCCCTCCACTTT
CASTAPGQGSPLHF
>TRBV7-9|NA|NA|TRBJ1-1
TGTGCCAGCAGCCCGCACATGAACACTGAAGCTTTCTTT
CASSPHMNTEAFF
>TRBV11-3|NA|NA|TRBJ1-2
TGTGCCAGCAGCTTACGTATGCGGTTTGGGAGCTATGGCTACACCTTC
CASSLRMRFGSYGYTF
>TRBV19|once|NA|TRBJ2-3
TGTGCCAGTAGTATACAGGGGAGAGGCACAGATACGCAGTATTTT
CASSIQGRGTDTQYF
>TRBV2|NA|TRBD2|TRBJ2-5
TGTGCCAGTCACAAGCGGGGGGTGGAGACCCAGTACTTC
CASHKRGVETQYF
>TRBV6-9|NA|NA|TRBJ1-5
TGTGCCAGCAGCCTAGGGGAGACAGGAGTTATCAATCAGCCCCAGCATTTT
CASSLGETGVINQPQHF
>TRBV5-4|NA|NA|TRBJ2-5
TGTGCCAGCAGCTTCGGCCTGGACAGAGAGACCCAGTACTTC
CASSFGLDRETQYF
>TRBV5-4|NA|TRBD2|TRBJ2-1
TGTGCCAGCAGCTATCCTAGCGGACCTTACAATGAGCAGTTCTTC
CASSYPSGPYNEQFF
>TRBV28|NA|NA|TRBJ1-2
TGTGCCAGCAGTTTAGGAGTCTATGGCTACACCTTC
CASSLGVYGYTF
>TRBV10-3|NA|TRBD1|TRBJ1-4
TGTGCCATCAGTACGGACAGGGGGAATGAAAAACTGTTTTTT
CAISTDRGNEKLFF
>TRBV27|NA|NA|TRBJ1-2
TGTGCCAGCAGTTTTCGGGAGGATCGTGGCTACACCTTC
CASSFREDRGYTF
>TRBV4-2|NA|NA|TRBJ2-3
TGTGCCAGCAGACTTGGCACAGATACGCAGTATTTT
CASRLGTDTQYF
>TRBV7-2|NA|NA|TRBJ2-2
TGTGCCAGTCGGCAGGGACTTTCAAACACCGGGGAGCTGTTTTTT
CASRQGLSNTGELFF
>TRBV11-2|NA|TRBD1|TRBJ1-3
TGTGCCAGCAGCCCCCGGACAGGGGGTGCCGCAGGCACCATATATTTT
CASSPRTGGAAGTIYF
>TRBV7-3|once|NA|TRBJ1-1
TGTGCCAGCAGCTTATCAAGAGGGAACACTGAAGCTTTCTTT
CASSLSRGNTEAFF